This TCR beta chain was captured in a study of T cell responses to AZD1222 COVID-19 vaccine (TCRdb year 2021). In the study overall: TCR sequencing was performed for approximately 240 trial participants, of whom approximately 200 were given two doses of AZD1222 and some 25 were given two doses of MenACWY control vaccine. Trial participants were enrolled into age subgroups of 18-55, 56-69 and 70-plus years, which contained around 150, 28 and 57 TCR-sequenced participants, respectively.

For this clone: Its antigen target is currently unknown. Base qualities are missing; no much larger clone stands one base away.

The CDR3 regions of human TCRbeta chains were analyzed by immunosequencing. On the authors' methods: Repertoire TCRs were checked for matches against a reference library of SARS-CoV-2-specific TCRs that had been generated using the MIRA antigen-specificity platform. Breadth was defined as the fraction of unique TCRs that were SARS-CoV-2-associated, and depth was defined as the fraction of total T cells that were SARS-CoV-2-associated. Using the MIRA data, each spike-specific TCR was assigned both to the spike region to which the TCR was reactive and to a CD4 or CD8 class. Log10-transformed breadth and depth values were compared by one-way ANOVA with Sidak's multiple comparisons tests. In TCRdb, the immuneACCESS table is reduced to in-frame sequences with V and J assigned. These tables do not hold every clone; where another copy was compared, an unresolved V gene accounts for under half, and the others remain unexplained. V, J and clone size are those of that table, while D and trimming were read from the DNA. This sample is represented by about 45,000 clones; roughly 90% of them were singletons. The top ten clones comprise around 1.1% of the sample.

From the cysteine through the phenylalanine, the CDR3 covers 14 amino acids. The CDR3 DNA has 42 bases and is translated from base 1. CDR1 is given as KGHSH and CDR2 as LQKENI, both from the germline V gene. The trim is 0 bases for V and 2 bases for J, with a gap of 8 bases between the germline ends. What the study reported, not specific to this receptor: A significant rise in spike-specific TCR breadth and depth was observed after two AZD1222 doses relative to day 0 and relative to MenACWY recipients. Because no samples from the day 14 peak response were available, repertoires could be characterized only after the peak T cell response. CD4 TCRs associated with the vaccine covered the entire spike protein, and the dominant responses were in regions 160-218 and 743-854. Participants were mostly white British, with more females than males. The authors suggested clonal diversity may have been underestimated. The 56-69-year group was small, and its depth increase did not reach significance, likely because of low power. Conclusions about previously exposed vaccinees are limited, since just 6 or 7 AZD1222 recipients were seropositive for SARS-CoV-2 at baseline. Epitopes outside the regions mutated in the B.1.351 and B.1.1.7 variants were reportedly recognized by nearly half of the unique spike-specific TCRs.

The sample's time point, from its label and the paper: about 28 days (+/-7) after the second vaccine dose. AZD1222 recipients with second doses at about 4 weeks or about 12 weeks were pooled, because spike-specific TCR depth and breadth did not differ between schedules. Vaccinee samples were obtained from the UK trials COV001 and COV002, which included a single-blind randomized controlled phase 2/3 trial of AZD1222 (ChAdOx1 nCoV-19) in healthy adults. Trial participant PBMC samples were collected at day 0 and day 28 after the second dose for TCRbeta chain sequencing. This sample comprised peripheral blood, obtained 28 days after the second AZD1222 dose. This sequence uses TRBV18 and TRBJ2-7, with no confident D gene call. The origin of this receptor is an adult who received the AZD1222 COVID-19 vaccine. The nucleotides read TGTGCCAGCTCACCACCCCAGAGACCCTACGAGCAGTACTTC. The resulting protein is CASSPPQRPYEQYF.